This T cell receptor beta chain emerged from a study of shared clonotypes between healthy human individuals. The germline V gene has CDR1 MGHDK and CDR2 SYGVNS. This CDR3 region has 16 residues. After removal of 1 base from V and 3 bases from J, the junction contained 4 bases not matched to a gene. The sample holds many counts of this clone. The assay was immunoSEQ multiplex PCR, and TCRdb's table has in-frame clones only and misses some. The sample lists over a million clones; about three quarters were seen once. This sequence originates from a man younger than 35 in good health. Sequences were obtained from memory CD4+ T cells sorted from blood. The subset: CD45RA-negative fraction. The chain couples TRBV25-1 to TRBJ1-2, with 11 bases identical to TRBD1. The CDR3 sequence: CASSEWGTGGDYGYTF. The CDR3 DNA reads as TGTGCCAGCAGTGAATGGGGGACAGGGGGTGACTATGGCTACACCTTC.